These 23 T cell receptor beta chains originate from one sample sequenced in a study of blood T cell repertoires in COVID-19. Sequenced by immunoSEQ multiplex PCR; TCRdb stores in-frame clones only, minus some. In the table there are roughly 220,000 clones, 85% to 90% of which are singletons. The specimen was PBMCs or T cells enriched from blood (not recorded which). Receptors were obtained from a woman aged 45 to 65 with acute COVID-19.

The genes are TRBV11-3 and TRBJ2-1; the match to TRBD2 covers 10 bases. Germline loops: CDR1 SGHNT, CDR2 YENEEA. With V trimmed by 5 bases and J by 6 bases, 7 bases remained unmatched. There are 15 residues in the CDR3. The CDR3 spells CASSPGLADCNEQFF. CDR3 bases: TGTGCCAGCAGCCCTGGACTAGCGGATTGCAATGAGCAGTTCTTC.

This clone was observed a few times. J is TRBJ1-2 and V is TRBV28; TRBD1 aligns across 8 bases. J lost 1 base, V lost 6 bases, and 7 bases had no gene match. Germline V lookup: CDR1 MDHEN, CDR2 SYDVKM. This CDR3 has 15 amino acids. In nucleotides, the CDR3 is TGTGCCAGCAGAGGGACAGGAAAATTTAACTATGGCTACACCTTC. Translation gives CASRGTGKFNYGYTF.

V usage is TRBV2 and J usage is TRBJ1-6; TRBD1 matches at 9 bases. This CDR3 has 15 amino acids. Germline V gene lookup returns CDR1 SNHLY and CDR2 FYNNEI. J was trimmed by 7 bases and V by 6 bases; bases with no gene match: 7. CDR3 DNA sequence: TGTGCCAGCAGGGGACGGGACAGGGCAAATTCACCCCTCCACTTT. Translating it yields CASRGRDRANSPLHF.

J is TRBJ2-2 and V is TRBV19; D remains unclear. The CDR3 extends over 11 amino acids. With 7 bases removed from V and 6 bases from J, the gap between germline ends came to 6 bases. Germline assignment: CDR1 LNHDA and CDR2 SQIVND (reference sequence). The CDR3 region has the DNA TGTGCCAGTACGGTGGCCGGGGAGCTGTTTTTT. Amino acids: CASTVAGELFF.

The rearrangement links TRBV4-1 to TRBJ2-2, with 10 bases lining up with TRBD2. Trimming at V came to 0 bases and at J to 1 base, leaving 8 bases not matched to a gene. Germline CDR1 and CDR2: MGHRA and YSYEKL. This CDR3 is 19 amino acids long. The CDR3 spells CASSQDSQLAGWNTGELFF. The CDR3 DNA is TGCGCCAGCAGCCAAGATTCGCAACTAGCGGGATGGAACACCGGGGAGCTGTTTTTT.

The rearrangement uses TRBV6-2 or TRBV6-3 and TRBJ2-1; D possibly corresponds to TRBD1 (6 bases). The CDR3 has 15 residues. The V gene lost 2 bases and the J gene lost 3 bases, with 11 bases spanning the gap. The germline CDR1 and CDR2 sequences are MNHEY and SVGEGT. This CDR3 reads CASSYGGSGYNEQFF. The DNA of the CDR3 is TGTGCCAGCAGTTACGGGGGCTCTGGCTACAATGAGCAGTTCTTC.

The chain uses TRBV9 and TRBJ1-6, with 9 positions matching TRBD1. Germline assignment: CDR1 SGDLS and CDR2 YYNGEE. Trimming cost V 4 bases and J 5 bases; bases outside gene matches: 4. CDR3 size: 15 residues. CDR3 loop: CASSQWDRDNSPLHF. The DNA of the CDR3 is TGTGCCAGCAGCCAGTGGGACAGGGATAATTCACCCCTCCACTTT.

The chain recombines TRBV27 with TRBJ2-7; 9 nucleotides align to TRBD1. There are 15 residues in the CDR3. Germline V gene sequence: CDR1 MNHEY, CDR2 SMNVEV (reference sequence). The V and J ends lost 5 bases and 0 bases, in that order; junction bases with no gene match: 5. CDR3 sequence reads: CASSIRTGDSYEQYF. Written as DNA, the CDR3 is TGTGCCAGCAGTATTCGGACAGGGGACTCCTACGAGCAGTACTTC.

The chain is built from TRBV28 and TRBJ2-7, with TRBD1 matching 8 bases. The CDR3 sequence is 15 residues long. Looked up from germline, CDR1 is MDHEN and CDR2 is SYDVKM. J was trimmed by 1 base and V by 5 bases; bases with no gene match: 7. The CDR3 here is CASSLGQGLSYEQYF. CDR3 coding DNA: TGTGCCAGCAGTCTAGGACAGGGATTATCCTACGAGCAGTACTTC.

The V gene is TRBV7-2, the J gene TRBJ2-7, with TRBD2 identical over 10 bases. V lost 1 base, J lost 0 bases, and 3 bases stayed unmatched. The CDR3 sequence is 16 residues long. Germline V gives CDR1 SGHTA, CDR2 FQGNSA. CDR3 in DNA: TGTGCCAGCAGCTTAGTGTCTAGCGGGAGCTCCTACGAGCAGTACTTC. Translation: CASSLVSSGSSYEQYF.

The chain joins TRBV28 to TRBJ2-3; D may be TRBD1 (6 bases). V dropped 5 bases and J dropped 0 bases, with 18 bases sitting between them. There are 17 residues in the CDR3. The germline gives CDR1 MDHEN, CDR2 SYDVKM. The CDR3 bases are TGTGCCAGCAGTGTTCCCTCGGGACAAGTTAGCACAGATACGCAGTATTTT. Translation: CASSVPSGQVSTDTQYF.

The rearrangement uses TRBV5-1 and TRBJ1-1; tentative D call: TRBD1 (6 bases). V lost 2 bases, J lost 4 bases, and 12 bases lay in between. The germline gives CDR1 SGHRS, CDR2 YFSETQ. CDR3 length: 14 amino acids. Here the CDR3 reads CASSLTGWATEAFF. The CDR3 DNA follows: TGCGCCAGCAGCTTAACAGGGTGGGCCACTGAAGCTTTCTTT.

V is TRBV19 and J is TRBJ1-1; D is perhaps TRBD1 (5 bases). Per germline, CDR1 LNHDA and CDR2 SQIVND (reference sequence). This CDR3 is 13 amino acids long. With 8 bases removed from V and 7 bases from J, the gap between germline ends came to 17 bases. Here the CDR3 reads CASALLRGNEAFF. The CDR3 bases are TGTGCCAGTGCTCTTCTACGGGGGAATGAAGCTTTCTTT.

The chain combines TRBV5-1 with TRBJ2-5; a possible D gene is TRBD1 (6 bases). V lost 2 bases to trimming and J lost 3 bases, with 11 bases between them. CDR3 length: 14 amino acids. Germline assignment: CDR1 SGHRS and CDR2 YFSETQ. The CDR3 DNA reads TGCGCCAGCAGCTTCTACAGGGTTGAAGAGACCCAGTACTTC. This gives the protein CASSFYRVEETQYF.

The chain is built from TRBV6-5 and TRBJ2-2; TRBD2 aligns across 9 bases. Per the germline V gene, CDR1 is MNHEY and CDR2 is SVGAGI. Germline trimming cut 6 bases from V and 3 bases from J; bases unmatched to any gene: 5. The CDR3 loop spans 15 amino acids. For the CDR3, the DNA is TGTGCCAGCAGAACGCGGGAGGGATACACCGGGGAGCTGTTTTTT. Translation gives CASRTREGYTGELFF.

The rearrangement links TRBV30 to TRBJ2-7; D call uncertain. Germline V gene lookup returns CDR1 GTSNPN and CDR2 SVGIG (reference sequence). V gave up 2 bases and J gave up 4 bases, with 18 bases separating them. The CDR3 has 15 residues. The CDR3 DNA is TGTGCCTGGAGTTCGACTGGCTCTCCTTGGTACGAGCAGTACTTC. Translating it yields CAWSSTGSPWYEQYF.

The chain links TRBV3-1 (or the pseudogene TRBV3-2) to TRBJ2-7, with TRBD2 matching over 8 bases. This CDR3 contains 16 residues. V trimming: 0 bases; J trimming: 3 bases; junction bases outside the gene matches: 7. In germline, CDR1 is LGHDT, CDR2 YNNKEL (reference sequence). The CDR3 DNA reads TGTGCCAGCAGCCAAGATAACGGGAGGGCGAACTACGAGCAGTACTTC. Encoded protein: CASSQDNGRANYEQYF.

The chain links TRBV7-2 to TRBJ1-1; D gene uncertain. In germline, CDR1 is SGHTA, CDR2 FQGNSA. This CDR3 is built from 13 residues. V lost 4 bases to trimming and J lost 0 bases, with 6 bases between them. The CDR3 reads CASSSHMNTEAFF. The CDR3 DNA is TGTGCCAGCAGCTCCCACATGAACACTGAAGCTTTCTTT.

The chain links TRBV27 to TRBJ1-6; D remains ambiguous. CDR1 and CDR2 from the germline V gene are MNHEY and SMNVEV (reference sequence). CDR3 length equals 13 residues. The V end lost 6 bases, the J end lost 5 bases, and 8 bases lay between the germline ends. This chain's CDR3 is CASRGENNSPLHF. The CDR3 DNA sequence: TGTGCCAGCAGGGGAGAAAATAATTCACCCCTCCACTTT.

V and J are TRBV4-2 and TRBJ2-1, with 7 positions matching TRBD1. CDR1 and CDR2 (germline): LGHNA, YNFKEQ. This CDR3 region has 16 residues. The V and J ends lost 4 bases and 0 bases, in that order; junction bases with no gene match: 6. CDR3 DNA sequence: TGTGCCAGCAGCCCTCAGGGGGTTTTCTCCTACAATGAGCAGTTCTTC. It translates to CASSPQGVFSYNEQFF.

The rearrangement links TRBV5-5 to TRBJ2-1; 7 nucleotides match TRBD2. The germline CDR1 and CDR2 sequences are SGHKS and YYEKEE (reference sequence). V shed 3 bases and J 3 bases; nucleotides not matched to a gene: 6. The CDR3 totals 15 residues. The CDR3 protein is CASSSAGLNYNEQFF. In nucleotides, the CDR3 is TGTGCCAGCAGCTCCGCGGGACTAAACTACAATGAGCAGTTCTTC.

The chain joins TRBV3-1 (or the pseudogene TRBV3-2) to TRBJ2-2, with 8 bases aligning to TRBD2. In germline, CDR1 is LGHDT, CDR2 YNNKEL (reference sequence). The length of the CDR3 is 14 residues. V shed 8 bases and J 0 bases; nucleotides not matched to a gene: 2. CDR3: CASVGGANTGELFF. CDR3 DNA: TGTGCCAGCGTCGGGGGGGCGAACACCGGGGAGCTGTTTTTT.

The chain has TRBV28 and TRBJ1-2; D gene uncertain. This CDR3 contains 12 residues. Germline assignment: CDR1 MDHEN and CDR2 SYDVKM. V gave up 6 bases and J gave up 3 bases, with 8 bases separating them. The CDR3 DNA reads TGTGCCAGCAGCTTGGCAGACTATGGCTACACCTTC. As protein: CASSLADYGYTF.